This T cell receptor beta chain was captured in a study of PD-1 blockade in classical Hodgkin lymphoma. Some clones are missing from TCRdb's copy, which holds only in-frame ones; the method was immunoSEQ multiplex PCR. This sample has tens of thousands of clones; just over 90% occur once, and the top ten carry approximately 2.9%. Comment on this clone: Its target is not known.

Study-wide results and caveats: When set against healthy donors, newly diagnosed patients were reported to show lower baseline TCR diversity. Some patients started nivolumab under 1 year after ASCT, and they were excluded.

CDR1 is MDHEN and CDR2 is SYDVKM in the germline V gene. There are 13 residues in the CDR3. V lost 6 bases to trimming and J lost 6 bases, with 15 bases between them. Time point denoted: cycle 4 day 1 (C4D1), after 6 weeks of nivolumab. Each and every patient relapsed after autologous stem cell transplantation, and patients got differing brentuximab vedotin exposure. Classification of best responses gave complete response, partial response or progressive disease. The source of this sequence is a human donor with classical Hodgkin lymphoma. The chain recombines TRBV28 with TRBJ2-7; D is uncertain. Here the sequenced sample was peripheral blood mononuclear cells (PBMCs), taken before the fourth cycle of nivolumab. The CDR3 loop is CASRPPKMGEQYF. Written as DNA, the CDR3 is TGTGCCAGCAGGCCTCCGAAAATGGGCGAGCAGTACTTC.